This T cell receptor beta chain was captured by sequencing in a study of graft-versus-host responses after intestinal transplantation. Background on the study: Isolated intestinal, liver-intestinal, or multivisceral transplants were what recipients had. Anti-thymocyte globulin served as induction for all recipients, who then took tacrolimus and steroids for about three years.

Trimming removed 2 bases from V and 3 bases from J; junction bases left unmatched: 16. Germline CDR1 GTSNPN, CDR2 SVGIG (reference sequence). This CDR3 is 17 amino acids long. A remark on this clone: No antigen is known for it.

Libraries were prepared by immunoSEQ multiplex PCR; TCRdb keeps only in-frame clonotypes and omits some of them. The sample holds 39,000 or so clones, over 90% seen once. The origin of this receptor is a human donor who was the organ donor for an intestinal transplant. This specimen consisted of unstimulated CD8+ T cells sorted from spleen or lymph node cells, obtained before transplant. The genes are TRBV30 and TRBJ2-7; 7 bases line up with TRBD2. CDR3 bases: TGTGCCTGGAGTCCACCCTGGCTCGCTAGCGGATTCTACGAGCAGTACTTC. This sequence encodes CAWSPPWLASGFYEQYF.